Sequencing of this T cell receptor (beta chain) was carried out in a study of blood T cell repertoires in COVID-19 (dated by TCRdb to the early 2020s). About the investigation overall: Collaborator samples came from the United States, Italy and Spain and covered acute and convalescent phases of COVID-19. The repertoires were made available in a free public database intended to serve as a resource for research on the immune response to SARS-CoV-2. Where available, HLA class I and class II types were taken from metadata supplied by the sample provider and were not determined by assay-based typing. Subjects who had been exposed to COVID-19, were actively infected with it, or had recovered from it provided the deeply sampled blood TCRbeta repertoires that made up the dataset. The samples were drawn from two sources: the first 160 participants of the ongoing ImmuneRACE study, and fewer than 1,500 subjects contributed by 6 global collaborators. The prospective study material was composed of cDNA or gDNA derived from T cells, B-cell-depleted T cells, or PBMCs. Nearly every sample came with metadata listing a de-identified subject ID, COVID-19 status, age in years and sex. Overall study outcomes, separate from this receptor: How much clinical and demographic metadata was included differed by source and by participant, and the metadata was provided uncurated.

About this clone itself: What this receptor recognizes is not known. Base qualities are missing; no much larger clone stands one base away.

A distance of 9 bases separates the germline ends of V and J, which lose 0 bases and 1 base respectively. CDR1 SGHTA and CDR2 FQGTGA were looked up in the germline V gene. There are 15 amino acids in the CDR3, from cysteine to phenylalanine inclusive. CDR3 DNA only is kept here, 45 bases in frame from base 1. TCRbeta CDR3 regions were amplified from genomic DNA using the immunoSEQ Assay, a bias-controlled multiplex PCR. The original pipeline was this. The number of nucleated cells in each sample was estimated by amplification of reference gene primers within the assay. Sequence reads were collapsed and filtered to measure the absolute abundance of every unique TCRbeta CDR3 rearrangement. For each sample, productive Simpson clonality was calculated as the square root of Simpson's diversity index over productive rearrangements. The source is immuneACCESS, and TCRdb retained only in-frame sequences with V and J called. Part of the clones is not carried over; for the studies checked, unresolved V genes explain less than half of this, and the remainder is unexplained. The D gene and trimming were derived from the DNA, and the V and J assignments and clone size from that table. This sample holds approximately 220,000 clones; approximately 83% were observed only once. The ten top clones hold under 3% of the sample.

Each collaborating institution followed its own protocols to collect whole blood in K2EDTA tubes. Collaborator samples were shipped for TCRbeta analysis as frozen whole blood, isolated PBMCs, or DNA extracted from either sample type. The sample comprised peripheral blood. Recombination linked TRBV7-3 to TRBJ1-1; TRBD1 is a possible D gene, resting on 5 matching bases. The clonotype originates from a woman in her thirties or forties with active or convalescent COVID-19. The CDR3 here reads CASSLTRQPNTEAFF. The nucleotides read TGTGCCAGCAGCTTAACCCGACAGCCGAACACTGAAGCTTTCTTT.